The 30 T cell receptor beta chains given below trace back to one sample, sequenced in a study of cytotoxic CD8 clonotypes in ibrutinib-treated CLL. Libraries were prepared by immunoSEQ multiplex PCR; TCRdb keeps only in-frame clonotypes and omits some of them. The table shows about 140,000 clones, with 60% to 80% occurring only once. The sample consisted of PBMCs, taken after 12 months of ibrutinib treatment. The receptors here all came from a human donor with chronic lymphocytic leukemia.

CDR3 region: CASSPQGLGTDTQYF. The DNA for the CDR3 is TGTGCCAGCTCACCGCAGGGATTAGGCACAGATACGCAGTATTTT. The rearrangement joins TRBV18 to TRBJ2-3; D perhaps matches TRBD1 (5 bases). The germline gives CDR1 KGHSH, CDR2 LQKENI. The CDR3 spans 15 residues. Between the trimmed V and J ends, which lost 3 bases and 1 base, there was a span of 11 bases.

The V call is TRBV2, the J call TRBJ2-7; 8 positions agree with TRBD2. The CDR3 totals 15 residues. Trimming removed 1 base from V and 5 bases from J; junction bases left unmatched: 7. Germline V lookup: CDR1 SNHLY, CDR2 FYNNEI. CDR3 in amino acids: CASSEVPAGDDEQYF. In DNA, the CDR3 is TGTGCCAGCAGTGAAGTCCCAGCGGGAGACGACGAGCAGTACTTC.

The rearrangement uses TRBV27 and TRBJ1-1; a possible D gene is TRBD1 (5 bases). The CDR3 covers 13 residues. Per germline, CDR1 MNHEY and CDR2 SMNVEV (reference sequence). The germline V and J ends were trimmed by 2 bases and 6 bases, with 10 bases remaining between them. The CDR3 nucleotides are TGTGCCAGCAGTTTAGGGACTGTGTCTGAAGCTTTCTTT. This translates into CASSLGTVSEAFF.

The chain recombines TRBV27 with TRBJ1-5; the D gene is possibly TRBD1 (5 bases). This CDR3 spans 15 amino acids. Trimming took 5 bases from V and 4 from J, leaving 15 bases between them. Germline V gives CDR1 MNHEY, CDR2 SMNVEV (reference sequence). In DNA, the CDR3 is TGTGCCAGCAGTCCCCGGGGGGAAGGAAATCAGCCCCAGCATTTT. Its protein is CASSPRGEGNQPQHF.

The chain employs TRBV5-1 and TRBJ2-5; 7 bases align to TRBD1. Losses at the gene ends were 4 bases for V and 0 bases for J; bases not matched to a gene: 3. Looked up from germline, CDR1 is SGHRS and CDR2 is YFSETQ. The CDR3 loop spans 14 amino acids. This CDR3 is CASSQGQDQETQYF. CDR3 DNA: TGCGCCAGCAGCCAAGGACAGGACCAAGAGACCCAGTACTTC. The full variable domain, with the rest looked up from reference TRBV5-1 and TRBJ2-5, is KAGVTQTPRYLIKTRGQQVTLSCSPISGHRSVSWYQQTPGQGLQFLFEYFSETQRNKGNFPGRFSGRQFSNSRSEMNVSTLELGDSALYLCASSQGQDQETQYFGPGTRLLVL.

The gene calls are TRBV30 and TRBJ2-5; 9 positions match TRBD1. V lost 5 bases, J lost 3 bases, and 4 bases stayed unmatched. The V gene's germline CDR1 is GTSNPN and CDR2 SVGIG (reference sequence). This CDR3 has 13 amino acids. Here the CDR3 reads CAWAGQGEETQYF. In DNA form, the CDR3 reads TGTGCCTGGGCGGGACAGGGTGAAGAGACCCAGTACTTC.

This rearrangement joins TRBV7-9 to TRBJ1-4; no reliable D call. CDR1 is SEHNR, CDR2 FQNEAQ, per germline (reference sequence). The V and J ends lost 3 bases and 7 bases respectively, with 9 bases between them. The CDR3 contains 13 residues. The CDR3 DNA follows: TGTGCCAGCAGCTTTGGGTTGAGTGAAAAACTGTTTTTT. Translated, it gives CASSFGLSEKLFF.

The rearrangement links TRBV7-6 to TRBJ1-1, with TRBD1 as a possible D gene (5 bases). Germline assignment: CDR1 SGHVS and CDR2 FNYEAQ. Trimming removed 1 base at V and 4 bases at J, with 13 bases between. This CDR3 spans 15 amino acids. CDR3 loop: CASSLGRALATEAFF. The DNA of the CDR3 is TGTGCCAGCAGCTTAGGCAGGGCCCTGGCCACTGAAGCTTTCTTT. Full variable domain (remainder filled in from reference TRBV7-6 and TRBJ1-1): GAGVSQSPRYKVTKRGQDVALRCDPISGHVSLYWYRQALGQGPEFLTYFNYEAQQDKSGLPNDRFSAERPEGSISTLTIQRTEQRDSAMYRCASSLGRALATEAFFGQGTRLTVV.

V gene TRBV2 combines with J gene TRBJ1-4, with unresolved D. Trimming stripped 0 bases from V and 15 bases from J, with 11 bases between. Looked up from germline, CDR1 is SNHLY and CDR2 is FYNNEI. The CDR3 length is 12 residues. CDR3 DNA: TGTGCCAGCAGTGAAGCGGGCCGAGTAGTGTTTTTT. Translating gives CASSEAGRVVFF.

In nucleotides, the CDR3 is TGTGCCAGCTCGCCTGTCCAAGAGACCCAGTACTTC. It specifies CASSPVQETQYF. V usage is TRBV18 and J usage is TRBJ2-5, with no clear D. This CDR3 comprises 12 residues. The V end was cut by 6 bases, the J end by 1 base, with 6 bases between. The germline V gene encodes CDR1 KGHSH and CDR2 LQKENI.

The V call is TRBV19, the J call TRBJ2-2, with a tentative D call TRBD2 (7 bases). The germline V gene has CDR1 LNHDA and CDR2 SQIVND (reference sequence). V was trimmed by 7 bases and J by 5 bases, leaving 20 bases between them. The length of the CDR3 is 16 residues. The CDR3 sequence: CASKGGREYVTGELFF. The CDR3 DNA reads as TGTGCCAGTAAAGGGGGGCGGGAGTACGTAACCGGGGAGCTGTTTTTT.

The chain links TRBV13 to TRBJ2-7; 8 nucleotides agree with TRBD2. The CDR3 is made up of 17 amino acids. Germline CDR1 reads PRHDT; CDR2 reads FYEKMQ (reference sequence). Losses at the gene ends were 1 base for V and 2 bases for J; bases not matched to a gene: 10. CDR3 nucleotides: TGTGCCAGCAGCTTAGCGCCTAGCGGGCGACAGACCTACGAGCAGTACTTC. It translates to CASSLAPSGRQTYEQYF.

The genes are TRBV18 and TRBJ2-1; 7 nucleotides agree with TRBD1. This CDR3 spans 16 amino acids. Germline loops: CDR1 KGHSH, CDR2 LQKENI. J was trimmed by 4 bases and V by 1 base; bases with no gene match: 7. The CDR3, as DNA: TGTGCCAGCTCACCACGGGGGACAGTTATATACAATGAGCAGTTCTTC. It yields the protein CASSPRGTVIYNEQFF.

The J gene is TRBJ1-1, the V gene TRBV4-1; 7 nucleotides align to TRBD1. The germline gives CDR1 MGHRA, CDR2 YSYEKL. Germline trimming cut 4 bases from V and 0 bases from J; bases unmatched to any gene: 2. The CDR3 runs to 14 residues. CDR3 region: CASSRTGLNTEAFF. CDR3 DNA: TGCGCCAGCAGCCGGACAGGCTTGAACACTGAAGCTTTCTTT.

The chain uses TRBV7-6 and TRBJ2-3; 9 positions agree with TRBD2. Germline loops: CDR1 SGHVS, CDR2 FNYEAQ. J was trimmed by 0 bases and V by 4 bases; bases with no gene match: 5. The length of the CDR3 is 16 residues. Here the CDR3 reads CASSSLAGVSTDTQYF. The CDR3, as DNA: TGTGCCAGCAGCTCCTTAGCGGGAGTGAGCACAGATACGCAGTATTTT. Using reference TRBV7-6 and TRBJ2-3 for the parts outside the CDR3, the full variable domain is GAGVSQSPRYKVTKRGQDVALRCDPISGHVSLYWYRQALGQGPEFLTYFNYEAQQDKSGLPNDRFSAERPEGSISTLTIQRTEQRDSAMYRCASSSLAGVSTDTQYFGPGTRLTVL.

This clone appeared a single time. The V gene is TRBV5-5, the J gene TRBJ2-7; 9 nucleotides agree with TRBD1. CDR1 is SGHKS and CDR2 is YYEKEE in the germline V gene (reference sequence). Trimming cost V 3 bases and J 2 bases; bases outside gene matches: 6. The CDR3 length is 15 residues. The CDR3 coding sequence is TGTGCCAGCAGCTGGGGGACAGGGATAACCTACGAGCAGTACTTC. It codes for CASSWGTGITYEQYF.

The rearrangement uses TRBV6-5 and TRBJ2-7; 9 bases map to TRBD1. Losses at the gene ends were 6 bases for V and 2 bases for J; bases not matched to a gene: 5. Per germline, CDR1 MNHEY and CDR2 SVGAGI. This CDR3 comprises 14 residues. Here the CDR3 reads CASRIGTGTYEQYF. Written as DNA, the CDR3 is TGTGCCAGCAGGATCGGGACAGGGACCTACGAGCAGTACTTC.

J is TRBJ2-7 and V is TRBV27; 7 bases line up with TRBD1. Germline CDR1 MNHEY, CDR2 SMNVEV (reference sequence). The CDR3 contains 14 residues. Unmatched junction bases numbered 11, after V lost 8 bases and J lost 4 bases. The CDR3 coding sequence is TGTGCCAGCGGCCTAGTCGGGACAGAGTACGAGCAGTACTTC. Translating it yields CASGLVGTEYEQYF.

The chain combines TRBV9 with TRBJ2-2, with a possible D match to TRBD2 (5 bases). Germline V gene lookup returns CDR1 SGDLS and CDR2 YYNGEE. The CDR3 has 15 residues. Trimming removed 4 bases at V and 5 bases at J, with 15 bases between. The CDR3 DNA sequence: TGTGCCAGCAGCCCTCGGGCCCCGGGGACCGGGGAGCTGTTTTTT. This encodes CASSPRAPGTGELFF.

This chain links TRBV28 with TRBJ2-1, with D hard to call. Trimming removed 8 bases from V and 12 bases from J, with 20 bases in between. This CDR3 spans 13 amino acids. Germline CDR1 is MDHEN and CDR2 is SYDVKM. DNA of the CDR3: TGTGCCAGCCGACCGAACGACCCGTCACGGCAGTTCTTC. It translates to CASRPNDPSRQFF.

V gene TRBV28 combines with J gene TRBJ1-2; weak D call: TRBD1 (6 bases). Trimming shortened V by 4 bases and J by 8 bases, and 8 bases separated the two germline ends. CDR1 and CDR2 (germline): MDHEN, SYDVKM. The length of the CDR3 is 11 residues. Here the CDR3 DNA reads TGTGCCAGCAGTTCCAGGGGCGGCTACACCTTC. Translation: CASSSRGGYTF.

The rearrangement links TRBV19 to TRBJ1-2, with a weak D call TRBD1 (5 bases). Per germline, CDR1 LNHDA and CDR2 SQIVND (reference sequence). This CDR3 is built from 13 residues. V lost 6 bases to trimming and J lost 4 bases, with 12 bases between them. The CDR3 reads CASRKGNFYGYTF. The CDR3 coding sequence is TGTGCCAGTAGAAAGGGGAACTTCTATGGCTACACCTTC.

About this clone itself: An end of the junction does not agree with germline; a read error may underlie this. The chain links TRBV10-1 to TRBJ2-7; 8 bases are a match to TRBD1. The CDR3 is 13 amino acids. CDR1 WNHNN and CDR2 SYGVQD come from the germline V gene (reference sequence). Here the CDR3 DNA reads TGTGCCAGCAGCTGGGACAGGACCAACGAGCAGTACTTC. Protein sequence: CASSWDRTNEQYF.

The chain has TRBV7-9 and TRBJ2-3, with D unclear. The CDR3 has 14 amino acids. With 2 bases removed from V and 2 bases from J, the gap between germline ends came to 8 bases. Germline V gene lookup returns CDR1 SEHNR and CDR2 FQNEAQ (reference sequence). The chain's CDR3 is CASSLKGFTDTQYF. The DNA for the CDR3 is TGTGCCAGCAGCTTAAAAGGATTCACAGATACGCAGTATTTT.

The chain combines TRBV2 with TRBJ1-6; a weak D match, TRBD1 (5 bases). CDR1 and CDR2 (germline): SNHLY, FYNNEI. Trimming took off 2 bases at V and 7 bases at J, with 18 bases between the two ends. The CDR3 covers 17 residues. CDR3 region: CASSELGAYAPNSPLHF. The CDR3 DNA is TGTGCCAGCAGTGAATTAGGGGCCTACGCACCAAATTCACCCCTCCACTTT.

This rearrangement joins TRBV11-1 to TRBJ2-7, with D perhaps being TRBD1 or TRBD2 (5 bases each). Germline loops: CDR1 SGHAT, CDR2 FQDESV (reference sequence). With 3 bases removed from V and 3 bases from J, the gap between germline ends came to 15 bases. The CDR3 covers 15 residues. The CDR3 here is CASSLGPNRGYEQYF. The CDR3 nucleotides read TGTGCCAGCAGCTTGGGGCCAAACCGGGGCTACGAGCAGTACTTC.

The J gene is TRBJ2-7, the V gene TRBV28, with 11 bases that match TRBD1. The CDR3 loop spans 15 amino acids. J gave up 1 base and V 6 bases, and 5 bases lay outside the gene matches. Germline CDR1 and CDR2: MDHEN and SYDVKM. The CDR3 DNA reads as TGTGCCAGCAGGCAAGGACAGGGGGCTTCCTACGAGCAGTACTTC. Protein product: CASRQGQGASYEQYF.

This chain connects TRBV5-1 to TRBJ2-7; 8 bases match TRBD1. V was clipped by 6 bases and J by 6 bases; unmatched bases: 11. There are 14 residues in the CDR3. Germline V gene lookup returns CDR1 SGHRS and CDR2 YFSETQ. In DNA form, the CDR3 reads TGCGCCAGCACAGCCTCCGGGACAGGCGGCGAGCAGTACTTC. As protein: CASTASGTGGEQYF.

The CDR3 loop reads CASSELRGADTDTQYF. In DNA form, the CDR3 reads TGTGCCAGCAGTGAACTGCGGGGGGCCGATACAGATACGCAGTATTTT. The J gene is TRBJ2-3, the V gene TRBV2, with TRBD2 identical over 8 bases. CDR3 length: 16 amino acids. Germline trimming cut 2 bases from V and 3 bases from J; bases unmatched to any gene: 7. CDR1 is SNHLY, CDR2 FYNNEI, per germline.

The chain combines TRBV7-9 with TRBJ1-2, with unresolved D. Germline V gene data show CDR1 as SEHNR and CDR2 as FQNEAQ (reference sequence). This CDR3 has 14 amino acids. V lost 5 bases and J 5 bases, leaving 15 bases between the germline ends. CDR3 DNA sequence: TGTGCCAGCAGCCCCCAGGCAGGCTGGTATGGCTACACCTTC. This codes for CASSPQAGWYGYTF.